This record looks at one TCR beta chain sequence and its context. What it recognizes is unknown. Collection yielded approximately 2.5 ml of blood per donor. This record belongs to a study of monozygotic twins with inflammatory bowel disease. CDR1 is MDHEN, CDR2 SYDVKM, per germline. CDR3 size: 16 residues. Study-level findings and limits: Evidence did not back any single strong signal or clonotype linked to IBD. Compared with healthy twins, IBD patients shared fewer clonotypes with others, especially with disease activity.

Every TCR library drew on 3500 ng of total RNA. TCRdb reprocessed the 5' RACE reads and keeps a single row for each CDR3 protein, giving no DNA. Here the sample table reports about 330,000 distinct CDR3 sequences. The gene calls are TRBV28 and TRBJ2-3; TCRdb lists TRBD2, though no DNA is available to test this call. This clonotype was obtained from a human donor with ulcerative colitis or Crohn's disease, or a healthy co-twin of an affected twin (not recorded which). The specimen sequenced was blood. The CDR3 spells CASTGGLAGSTDTQYF.